One sample yielded the 30 T cell receptor beta chains listed below, sequenced in a study of shared T cell receptors in the human thymus. The method was immunoSEQ multiplex PCR; TCRdb's version includes in-frame clones alone and lacks a portion of them. There are more than 550,000 clones in the sample; about 89% occur only once, and 0.0094% lies in the top ten. This sample was also put to use in a study of human thymus T cells.

The specimen was thymocytes. The receptors were gathered from a boy under three years old with a congenital heart defect.

The chain couples TRBV27 to TRBJ2-3, with TRBD2 identical over 12 bases. Germline trimming cut 7 bases from V and 2 bases from J; bases unmatched to any gene: 10. CDR1 and CDR2 (germline): MNHEY, SMNVEV (reference sequence). This CDR3 has 17 residues. The CDR3 loop reads CASTLARLAGATDTQYF. The CDR3 DNA is TGTGCCAGCACCCTCGCGCGACTAGCGGGGGCCACAGATACGCAGTATTTT.

This chain links TRBV5-6 with TRBJ2-3; D gene uncertain. CDR1 is SGHDT, CDR2 YYEEEE, per germline. Trimming removed 6 bases from V and 4 bases from J, with 15 bases in between. The CDR3 loop spans 14 amino acids. This CDR3 is CASTLSKRPDTQYF. Written as DNA, the CDR3 is TGTGCCAGCACCTTATCCAAGAGGCCAGATACGCAGTATTTT.

This chain joins TRBV7-2 and TRBJ2-7, with 7 bases fitting TRBD1. This CDR3 has 17 amino acids. Unmatched junction bases numbered 13, after V lost 5 bases and J lost 0 bases. Germline V gene sequence: CDR1 SGHTA, CDR2 FQGNSA. In DNA form, the CDR3 reads TGTGCCAGCAGCCCTGATACAGGGGCCTTAAGCTCCTACGAGCAGTACTTC. This translates into CASSPDTGALSSYEQYF.

This clone appeared once. V and J are TRBV28 and TRBJ1-2; D perhaps matches TRBD1 (5 bases). The CDR3 runs 16 residues. CDR1 and CDR2 (germline): MDHEN, SYDVKM. The V gene lost 3 bases and the J gene lost 5 bases, with 19 bases spanning the gap. CDR3 nucleotide sequence: TGTGCCAGCAGTTTGCCCCACGTACAAGGGGAATATGGCTACACCTTC. The encoded protein is CASSLPHVQGEYGYTF.

The rearrangement links TRBV2 to TRBJ2-2, with 10 bases fitting TRBD2. The ends lost 2 bases at V and 4 bases at J; junction bases unmatched: 4. The germline V gene encodes CDR1 SNHLY and CDR2 FYNNEI. This CDR3 is 16 amino acids long. CDR3 protein: CASSERASGSTGELFF. Here the CDR3 DNA reads TGTGCCAGCAGTGAACGGGCTAGCGGGAGCACCGGGGAGCTGTTTTTT. Using reference TRBV2 and TRBJ2-2 for the parts outside the CDR3, the full variable domain is EPEVTQTPSHQVTQMGQEVILRCVPISNHLYFYWYRQILGQKVEFLVSFYNNEISEKSEIFDDQFSVERPDGSNFTLKIRSTKLEDSAMYFCASSERASGSTGELFFGEGSRLTVL.

The genes are TRBV15 and TRBJ2-1; unclear D gene. This CDR3 is 17 amino acids long. Trimming left V 0 bases short and J 0 bases short, with 12 bases between. Germline values: CDR1 LNHNV, CDR2 YYDKDF (reference sequence). The CDR3 sequence is CATSRETAPSSYNEQFF. The DNA of the CDR3 is TGTGCCACCAGCAGAGAAACAGCCCCGAGCTCCTACAATGAGCAGTTCTTC.

The chain links TRBV14 to TRBJ1-1; no clear D gene. Germline CDR1 and CDR2: SGHDN and FVKESK. The ends were cut back, 3 bases at V and 0 bases at J, with 8 bases in the middle. CDR3 length: 14 amino acids. The CDR3: CASSHRGMNTEAFF. CDR3 DNA: TGTGCCAGCAGCCACCGGGGAATGAACACTGAAGCTTTCTTT.

The rearrangement links TRBV10-2 to TRBJ2-1; no clear D gene. The germline V gene has CDR1 WSHSY and CDR2 SAAADI. V gave up 0 bases and J gave up 7 bases, with 4 bases separating them. The CDR3 runs 12 residues. The DNA of the CDR3 is TGCGCCAGCAGTGAGTCCCCAAATGAGCAGTTCTTC. It yields the protein CASSESPNEQFF.

This chain joins TRBV28 and TRBJ2-5; TRBD1 matches 9 bases. Germline CDR1 is MDHEN and CDR2 is SYDVKM. V was pared by 7 bases and J by 5 bases, with 11 bases of the junction left unmatched. This CDR3 has 15 residues. CDR3: CASTDRGSRRETQYF. The CDR3 coding sequence is TGTGCCAGCACCGACAGGGGGTCCCGGAGGGAGACCCAGTACTTC. The full variable domain, in which reference TRBV28 and TRBJ2-5 provide the parts outside the CDR3, is DVKVTQSSRYLVKRTGEKVFLECVQDMDHENMFWYRQDPGLGLRLIYFSYDVKMKEKGDIPEGYSVSREKKERFSLILESASTNQTSMYLCASTDRGSRRETQYFGPGTRLLVL.

The rearrangement uses TRBV9 and TRBJ1-3; no firm D call. The CDR3 is made up of 15 amino acids. Trimming removed 4 bases from V and 0 bases from J, with 11 bases in between. The germline V gene has CDR1 SGDLS and CDR2 YYNGEE. CDR3 nucleotides: TGTGCCAGCAGCTCCCACTACTGCTCTGGAAACACCATATATTTT. Translating gives CASSSHYCSGNTIYF.

The rearrangement joins TRBV5-4 to TRBJ1-1; 8 bases map to TRBD1. Unmatched junction bases numbered 2, after V lost 4 bases and J lost 0 bases. This CDR3 has 14 amino acids. Germline V CDR1 and CDR2: SGHNT, YYREEE (reference sequence). For the CDR3, the DNA is TGTGCCAGCAGCCTGGGACAGGTGAACACTGAAGCTTTCTTT. This codes for CASSLGQVNTEAFF.

The rearrangement joins TRBV11-3 to TRBJ2-4; the D gene is possibly TRBD2 (5 bases). V was pared by 5 bases and J by 0 bases, with 14 bases between. This CDR3 spans 16 amino acids. CDR1 and CDR2 from the germline V gene are SGHNT and YENEEA. CDR3 coding DNA: TGTGCCAGCAGCCCCCCCTTTGCGGGAGCCAAAAACATTCAGTACTTC. As protein: CASSPPFAGAKNIQYF.

The V and J genes are TRBV28 and TRBJ2-5; D is ambiguous. V lost 1 base and J 3 bases, leaving 9 bases between the germline ends. The CDR3 contains 14 residues. Per germline, CDR1 MDHEN and CDR2 SYDVKM. CDR3 DNA sequence: TGTGCCAGCAGTTTATATGGCGGCGAAGAGACCCAGTACTTC. Its translation: CASSLYGGEETQYF.

The chain combines TRBV28 with TRBJ2-7, with 11 bases fitting TRBD1. V lost 4 bases and J lost 5; bases outside the gene matches: 16. This CDR3 comprises 18 residues. CDR1 MDHEN and CDR2 SYDVKM come from the germline V gene. CDR3 DNA sequence: TGTGCCAGCAGTTCCCCCGATACTAGGACAGGGGGCCTGAACGAGCAGTACTTC. This gives the protein CASSSPDTRTGGLNEQYF.

The rearrangement joins TRBV18 to TRBJ2-4, with 10 bases aligning to TRBD1. Germline V gives CDR1 KGHSH, CDR2 LQKENI. Unmatched junction bases numbered 13, after V lost 5 bases and J lost 15 bases. The CDR3 totals 14 residues. The CDR3 DNA follows: TGTGCCAGCTCAACCGGTGGGGACAGGGGAGCTGGGTACTTC. It translates to CASSTGGDRGAGYF.

The chain couples TRBV14 to TRBJ2-7; maybe TRBD2 (7 bases). Germline CDR1 and CDR2: SGHDN and FVKESK. V gave up 0 bases and J gave up 8 bases, with 20 bases separating them. This CDR3 spans 16 amino acids. In DNA, the CDR3 is TGTGCCAGCAGCCAAGACGGTCCGGGGGGCGCTCCCAAGCAGTACTTC. It translates to CASSQDGPGGAPKQYF. Supplemented by reference TRBV14 and TRBJ2-7, the full variable domain reads EAGVTQFPSHSVIEKGQTVTLRCDPISGHDNLYWYRRVMGKEIKFLLHFVKESKQDESGMPNNRFLAERTGGTYSTLKVQPAELEDSGVYFCASSQDGPGGAPKQYFGPGTRLTVT.

This chain connects TRBV5-8 to TRBJ1-5; D not certain. CDR3 length: 13 residues. Deletions cut 6 bases from V and 3 bases from J, with 10 bases between. CDR1 is SGHTS and CDR2 is YDEGEE in the germline V gene. As DNA, the CDR3 is TGTGCCAGCATCATGACTGACAATCAGCCCCAGCATTTT. The encoded protein is CASIMTDNQPQHF. The whole variable domain, remainder taken from reference TRBV5-8 and TRBJ1-5, is EAGVTQSPTHLIKTRGQQATLRCSPISGHTSVYWYQQALGLGLQFLLWYDEGEERNRGNFPPRFSGRQFPNYSSELNVNALELEDSALYLCASIMTDNQPQHFGDGTRLSIL.

This clone came up once. This rearrangement joins TRBV29-1 to TRBJ1-4; TRBD1 matches at 7 bases. Germline V gene sequence: CDR1 SQVTM, CDR2 ANQGSEA. V was pared by 7 bases and J by 8 bases, with 4 bases of the junction left unmatched. The CDR3 sequence is 11 residues long. CDR3 amino acids: CSGGTAEKLFF. The DNA of the CDR3 is TGCAGCGGCGGGACAGCGGAAAAACTGTTTTTT. Together with reference TRBV29-1 and TRBJ1-4, the CDR3 gives the full variable domain: SAVISQKPSRDICQRGTSLTIQCQVDSQVTMMFWYRQQPGQSLTLIATANQGSEATYESGFVIDKFPISRPNLTFSTLTVSNMSPEDSSIYLCSGGTAEKLFFGSGTQLSVL.

This rearrangement joins TRBV30 to TRBJ2-1, with 9 bases identical to TRBD2. The junction had 9 bases not matched to a gene; V was cut back by 8 bases and J by 4 bases. This CDR3 region has 14 residues. Germline V gives CDR1 GTSNPN, CDR2 SVGIG (reference sequence). The DNA for the CDR3 is TGTGCCGGAGAGCGGGAGGACCTATACAATGAGCAGTTCTTC. This sequence encodes CAGEREDLYNEQFF.

The rearrangement links TRBV6-6 to TRBJ2-2; the match to TRBD1 covers 8 bases. With V trimmed by 6 bases and J by 2 bases, 8 bases remained unmatched. Germline CDR1 MNHNY, CDR2 SVGAGI (reference sequence). The CDR3 loop spans 16 amino acids. The CDR3 sequence is CASSFTGQVNTGELFF. The CDR3 DNA is TGTGCCAGCAGCTTCACGGGACAGGTTAACACCGGGGAGCTGTTTTTT.

The rearrangement uses TRBV4-3 and TRBJ1-4, with no clear D. The CDR3 contains 16 residues. V was shortened by 1 base and J by 1 base, with 10 bases between the two germline ends. Germline V gene lookup returns CDR1 LGHNA and CDR2 YSLEER. CDR3 DNA: TGCGCCAGCAGCCAAGGTCCCGAGGAAACTAATGAAAAACTGTTTTTT. As protein: CASSQGPEETNEKLFF.

The chain uses TRBV19 and TRBJ2-7, with D perhaps matching TRBD1 (6 bases). Germline V gives CDR1 LNHDA, CDR2 SQIVND (reference sequence). This CDR3 is 14 amino acids long. Trimming removed 6 bases at V and 6 bases at J, with 18 bases between. Written as DNA, the CDR3 is TGTGCCAGTAGCCTCAGGGGTCTATTGGCCGAGCAGTACTTC. This encodes CASSLRGLLAEQYF.

V is TRBV14 and J is TRBJ2-1, with a possible D match to TRBD1 (5 bases). Trimming removed 6 bases from V and 5 bases from J, with 20 bases in between. The CDR3 sequence is 16 residues long. Germline values: CDR1 SGHDN, CDR2 FVKESK. The chain's CDR3 is CASSLRADLGHNEQFF. CDR3 bases: TGTGCCAGCAGTCTTCGGGCGGATTTGGGGCACAATGAGCAGTTCTTC.

This chain connects TRBV2 to TRBJ1-4; D is unresolved. The V and J ends lost 8 bases and 6 bases respectively, with 19 bases between them. Germline CDR1 and CDR2: SNHLY and FYNNEI. The length of the CDR3 is 15 residues. The CDR3 DNA reads TGTGCCAGCCTTGCTAGGGAGAGCCTCCATGAAAAACTGTTTTTT. Its protein product is CASLARESLHEKLFF.

The V and J genes are TRBV4-1 and TRBJ1-2, with 7 bases aligning to TRBD1. Losses at the gene ends were 0 bases for V and 6 bases for J; bases not matched to a gene: 10. CDR1 is MGHRA and CDR2 is YSYEKL in the germline V gene. The CDR3 is 16 amino acids. CDR3: CASSQDSADRAHGYTF. The CDR3 region has the DNA TGCGCCAGCAGCCAAGATTCGGCCGACAGGGCGCATGGCTACACCTTC.

This chain connects TRBV28 to TRBJ1-5; TRBD1 matches at 9 bases. This CDR3 has 16 residues. V lost 3 bases and J lost 7; bases outside the gene matches: 10. Looked up from germline, CDR1 is MDHEN and CDR2 is SYDVKM. The CDR3 is CASSFPRDRVGQPQHF. The CDR3, as DNA: TGTGCCAGCAGTTTCCCCCGGGACAGGGTTGGCCAGCCCCAGCATTTT.

The genes are TRBV4-3 and TRBJ1-5, with TRBD1 matching over 10 bases. The CDR3 contains 15 residues. Germline trimming cut 4 bases from V and 4 bases from J; bases unmatched to any gene: 4. CDR1 is LGHNA, CDR2 YSLEER, per germline. The CDR3 region has the DNA TGCGCCAGCAGCCCGGGACAGGGGTCGAATCAGCCCCAGCATTTT. It specifies CASSPGQGSNQPQHF.

This chain links TRBV4-3 with TRBJ2-5; D may be TRBD2 (5 bases). Trimming took off 0 bases at V and 1 base at J, with 15 bases between the two ends. CDR1 and CDR2 from the germline V gene are LGHNA and YSLEER. The CDR3 consists of 17 residues. The CDR3 DNA follows: TGCGCCAGCAGCCAAGAAAGTTCCACTAGGGCCCAAGAGACCCAGTACTTC. Protein: CASSQESSTRAQETQYF.

The chain couples TRBV11-2 to TRBJ2-7; the D gene is possibly TRBD1 (6 bases). This CDR3 is built from 19 residues. Germline V gives CDR1 SGHAT, CDR2 FQNNGV. The ends were cut back, 3 bases at V and 2 bases at J, with 26 bases in the middle. CDR3 nucleotides: TGTGCCAGCAGCTTCTCTTTTGTAGTGAGGGACAAAATTACCTACGAGCAGTACTTC. Translation: CASSFSFVVRDKITYEQYF.

The chain has TRBV4-3 and TRBJ2-5, with D perhaps matching TRBD1 (5 bases). V was shortened by 1 base and J by 5 bases, with 11 bases between the two germline ends. CDR3 size: 14 residues. Germline V lookup: CDR1 LGHNA, CDR2 YSLEER. As DNA, the CDR3 is TGCGCCAGCAGCCAAGTACAAGGGGCTGAGACCCAGTACTTC. Protein: CASSQVQGAETQYF.